This TCR beta chain was sequenced for a study of Tregs in tolerant kidney transplant recipients. Some clones are missing from TCRdb's copy, which holds only in-frame ones; the method was immunoSEQ multiplex PCR. The sample consists of under 100,000 clones, around 94% of them appearing once. There are 16 residues in the CDR3. Deletions cut 4 bases from V and 0 bases from J, with 14 bases between. Germline V gene sequence: CDR1 SGDLS, CDR2 YYNGEE. Study results and caveats: Activated donor B cell expansion appeared to reveal the most relevant donor-specific TCRbeta repertoire.

Worth noting for this clone: Its antigen remains unknown.

The genes are TRBV9 and TRBJ2-1; D gene uncertain. The source of this sequence is a human donor in good health. The source material was CD8+ T cells from blood. The CDR3 DNA reads as TGTGCCAGCAGCCCCCGCACGATTAGCTCCTACAATGAGCAGTTCTTC. Its translation: CASSPRTISSYNEQFF.